This paragraph reports one T cell receptor beta chain. The data originate from a study of CD8 T cells in Susac syndrome. This CDR3 has 14 residues. The junction had 17 bases not matched to a gene; V was cut back by 10 bases and J by 12 bases. The germline gives CDR1 ENHRY, CDR2 SYGVKD. Reverse transcription used about 0.5 to 1 ug RNA and random hexamers. TCRdb fed the immunoSEQ multiplex PCR reads into MiXCR, producing one record per CDR3 protein. The sample gives some 170,000 distinct CDR3 sequences, around 94% of which show up once; about 0.1% is in the top ten. The chain is built from TRBV10-3 and TRBJ2-1, with 8 bases matching TRBD2. The specimen sequenced was CD4+ T cells from PBMCs. This clonotype was sampled from a human donor with Susac syndrome. The CDR3 is CATGGEEDPFRQFF. The CDR3 coding sequence is TGTGCCACGGGGGGGGAAGAGGATCCTTTTCGGCAGTTCTTC.